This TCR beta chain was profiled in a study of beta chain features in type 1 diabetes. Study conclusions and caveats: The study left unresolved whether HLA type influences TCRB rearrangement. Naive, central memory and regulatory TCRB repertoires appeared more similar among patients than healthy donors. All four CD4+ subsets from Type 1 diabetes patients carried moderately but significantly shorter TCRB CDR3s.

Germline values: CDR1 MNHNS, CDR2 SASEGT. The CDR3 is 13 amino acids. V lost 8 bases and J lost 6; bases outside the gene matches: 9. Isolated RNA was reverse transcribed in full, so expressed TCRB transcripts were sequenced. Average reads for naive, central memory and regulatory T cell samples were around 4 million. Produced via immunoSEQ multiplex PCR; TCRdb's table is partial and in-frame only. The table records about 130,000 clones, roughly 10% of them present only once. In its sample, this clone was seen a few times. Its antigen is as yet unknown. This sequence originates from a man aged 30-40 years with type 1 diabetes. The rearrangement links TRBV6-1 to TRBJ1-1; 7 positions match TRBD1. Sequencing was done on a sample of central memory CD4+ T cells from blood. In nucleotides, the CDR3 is TGTGCCAGCGTAGTCACAGGGGCAGCTGAAGCTTTCTTT. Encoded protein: CASVVTGAAEAFF.